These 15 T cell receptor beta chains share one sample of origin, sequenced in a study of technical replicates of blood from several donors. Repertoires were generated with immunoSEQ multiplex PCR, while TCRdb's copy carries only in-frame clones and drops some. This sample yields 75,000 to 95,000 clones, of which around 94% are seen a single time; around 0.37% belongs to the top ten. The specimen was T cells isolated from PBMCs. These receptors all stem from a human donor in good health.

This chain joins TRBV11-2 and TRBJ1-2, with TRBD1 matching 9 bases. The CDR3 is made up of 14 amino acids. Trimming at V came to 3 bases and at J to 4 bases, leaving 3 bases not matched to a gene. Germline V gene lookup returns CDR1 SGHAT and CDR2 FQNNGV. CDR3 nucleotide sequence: TGTGCCAGCAGCTTCGGGGGACAGGGCTATGGCTACACCTTC. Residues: CASSFGGQGYGYTF.

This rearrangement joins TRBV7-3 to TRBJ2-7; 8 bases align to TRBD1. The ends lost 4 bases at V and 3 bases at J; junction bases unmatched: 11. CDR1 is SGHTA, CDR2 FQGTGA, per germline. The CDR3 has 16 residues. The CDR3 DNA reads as TGTGCCAGCAGCTCCACGGGCGGACAGGGAAACTACGAGCAGTACTTC. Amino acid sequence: CASSSTGGQGNYEQYF.

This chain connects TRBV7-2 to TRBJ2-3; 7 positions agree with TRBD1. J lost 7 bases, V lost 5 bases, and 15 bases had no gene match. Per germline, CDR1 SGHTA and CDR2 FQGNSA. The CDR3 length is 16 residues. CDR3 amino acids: CASSPGGPKVSNTQYF. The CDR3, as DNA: TGTGCCAGCAGCCCAGGGGGACCGAAAGTTTCAAATACGCAGTATTTT. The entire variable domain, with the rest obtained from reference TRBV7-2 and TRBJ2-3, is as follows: GAGVSQSPSNKVTEKGKDVELRCDPISGHTALYWYRQSLGQGLEFLIYFQGNSAPDKSGLPSDRFSAERTGGSVSTLTIQRTQQEDSAVYLCASSPGGPKVSNTQYFGPGTRLTVL.

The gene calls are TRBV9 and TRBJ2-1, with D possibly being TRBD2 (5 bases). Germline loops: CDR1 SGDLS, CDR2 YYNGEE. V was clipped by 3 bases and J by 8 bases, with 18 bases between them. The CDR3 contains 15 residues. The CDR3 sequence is CASSERSGRVDEQFF. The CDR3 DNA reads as TGTGCCAGCAGCGAGAGGAGCGGCCGGGTGGATGAGCAGTTCTTC.

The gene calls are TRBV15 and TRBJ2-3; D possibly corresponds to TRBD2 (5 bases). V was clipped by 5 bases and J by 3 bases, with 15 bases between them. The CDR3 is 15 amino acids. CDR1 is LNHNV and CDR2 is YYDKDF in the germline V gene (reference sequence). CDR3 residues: CATSDLIEGTDTQYF. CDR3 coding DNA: TGTGCCACCAGCGATTTAATAGAGGGAACAGATACGCAGTATTTT.

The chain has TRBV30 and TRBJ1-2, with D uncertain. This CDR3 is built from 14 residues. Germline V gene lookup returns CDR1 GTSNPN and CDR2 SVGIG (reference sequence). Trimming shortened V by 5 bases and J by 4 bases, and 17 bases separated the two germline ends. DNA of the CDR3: TGTGCCTGGGGGTTCCAGGCAGGAACCTATGGCTACACCTTC. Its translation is CAWGFQAGTYGYTF.

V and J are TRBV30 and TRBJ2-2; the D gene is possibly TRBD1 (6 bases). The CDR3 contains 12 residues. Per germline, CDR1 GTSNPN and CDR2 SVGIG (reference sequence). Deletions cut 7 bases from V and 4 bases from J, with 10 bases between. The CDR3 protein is CASYRVTGELFF. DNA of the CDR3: TGTGCCTCGTACAGGGTCACCGGGGAGCTGTTTTTT.

DNA for the CDR3: TGTGCCAGCAGCTCAGGACAGATCGGCTACTCTGGAAACACCATATATTTT. This sequence encodes CASSSGQIGYSGNTIYF. The genes are TRBV5-6 and TRBJ1-3; a weak D match, TRBD1 (6 bases). V was pared by 3 bases and J by 0 bases, with 16 bases between. Germline assignment: CDR1 SGHDT and CDR2 YYEEEE. The CDR3 has 17 residues.

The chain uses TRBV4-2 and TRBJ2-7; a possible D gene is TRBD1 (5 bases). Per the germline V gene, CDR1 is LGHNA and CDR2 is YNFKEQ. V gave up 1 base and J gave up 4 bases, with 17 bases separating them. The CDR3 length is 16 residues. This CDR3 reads CASSQVEGAYLYEQYF. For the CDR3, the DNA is TGTGCCAGCAGCCAAGTCGAAGGGGCCTACCTGTACGAGCAGTACTTC.

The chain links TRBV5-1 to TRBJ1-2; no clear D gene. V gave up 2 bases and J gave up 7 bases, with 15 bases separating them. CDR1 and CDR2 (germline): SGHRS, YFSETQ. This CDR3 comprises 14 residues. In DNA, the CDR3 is TGCGCCAGCAGCTTCCCAGGACCGGAGGGTGGCTACACCTTC. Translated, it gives CASSFPGPEGGYTF. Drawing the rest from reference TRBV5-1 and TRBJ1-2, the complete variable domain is KAGVTQTPRYLIKTRGQQVTLSCSPISGHRSVSWYQQTPGQGLQFLFEYFSETQRNKGNFPGRFSGRQFSNSRSEMNVSTLELGDSALYLCASSFPGPEGGYTFGSGTRLTVV.

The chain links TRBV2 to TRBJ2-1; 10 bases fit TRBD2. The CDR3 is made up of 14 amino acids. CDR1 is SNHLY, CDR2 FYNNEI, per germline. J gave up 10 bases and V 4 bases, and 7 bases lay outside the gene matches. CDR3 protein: CASSVEREGWEQFF. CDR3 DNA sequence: TGTGCCAGCAGTGTAGAGCGGGAGGGGTGGGAGCAGTTCTTC.

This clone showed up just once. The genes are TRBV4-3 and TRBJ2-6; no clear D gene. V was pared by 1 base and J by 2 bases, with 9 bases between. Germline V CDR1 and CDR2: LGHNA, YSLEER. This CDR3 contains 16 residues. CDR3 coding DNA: TGCGCCAGCAGCCAAGTCTTCCGGGCTGGGGCCAACGTCCTGACTTTC. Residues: CASSQVFRAGANVLTF.

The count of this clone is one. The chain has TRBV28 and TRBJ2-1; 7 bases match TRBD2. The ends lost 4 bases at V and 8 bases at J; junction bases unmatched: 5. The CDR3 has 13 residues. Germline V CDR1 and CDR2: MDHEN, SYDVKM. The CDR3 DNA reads TGTGCCAGCAGTTCTAGACTAGCCGATGAGCAGTTCTTC. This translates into CASSSRLADEQFF. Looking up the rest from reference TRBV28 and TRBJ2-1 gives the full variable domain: DVKVTQSSRYLVKRTGEKVFLECVQDMDHENMFWYRQDPGLGLRLIYFSYDVKMKEKGDIPEGYSVSREKKERFSLILESASTNQTSMYLCASSSRLADEQFFGPGTRLTVL.

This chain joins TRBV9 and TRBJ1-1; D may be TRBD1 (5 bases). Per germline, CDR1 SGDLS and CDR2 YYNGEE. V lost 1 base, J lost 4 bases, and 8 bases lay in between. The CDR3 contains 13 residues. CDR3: CASSVTRVTEAFF. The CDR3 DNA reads TGTGCCAGCAGCGTAACCAGGGTCACTGAAGCTTTCTTT.

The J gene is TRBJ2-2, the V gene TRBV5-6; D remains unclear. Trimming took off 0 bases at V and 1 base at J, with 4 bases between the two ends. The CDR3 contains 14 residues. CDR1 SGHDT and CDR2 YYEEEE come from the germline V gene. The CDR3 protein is CASSLVENTGELFF. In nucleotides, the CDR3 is TGTGCCAGCAGCTTGGTAGAGAACACCGGGGAGCTGTTTTTT.